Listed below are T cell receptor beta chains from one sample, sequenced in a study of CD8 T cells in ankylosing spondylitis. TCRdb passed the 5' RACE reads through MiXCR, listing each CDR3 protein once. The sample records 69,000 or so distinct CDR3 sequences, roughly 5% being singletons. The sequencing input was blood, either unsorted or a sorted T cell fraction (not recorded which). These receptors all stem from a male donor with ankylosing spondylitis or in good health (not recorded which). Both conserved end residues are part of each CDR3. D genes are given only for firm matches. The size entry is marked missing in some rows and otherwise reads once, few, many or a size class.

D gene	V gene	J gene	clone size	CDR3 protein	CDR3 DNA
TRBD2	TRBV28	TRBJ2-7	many	CASSFSGGREQYF	TGTGCCAGCAGTTTTAGCGGGGGACGGGAGCAGTACTTC
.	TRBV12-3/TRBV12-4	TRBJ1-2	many	CASSSGGAYGYTF	TGTGCCAGCAGTTCCGGGGGCGCTTATGGCTACACCTTC
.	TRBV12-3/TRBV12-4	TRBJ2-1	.	CASSLGPAREQFF	TGTGCCAGCAGTTTAGGGCCGGCCAGGGAGCAGTTCTTC
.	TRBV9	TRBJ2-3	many	CASSGGITTRDTQYF	TGTGCCAGCAGCGGGGGGATAACGACCCGAGATACGCAGTATTTT
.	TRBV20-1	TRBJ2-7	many	CSARAPGHLTYEQYF	TGCAGTGCTAGGGCCCCGGGACATCTAACCTACGAGCAGTACTTC
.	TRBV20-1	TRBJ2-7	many	CSARDAGGVPYEQYF	TGCAGTGCTAGAGATGCGGGTGGAGTTCCCTACGAGCAGTACTTC
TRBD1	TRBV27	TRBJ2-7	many	CASSLRQGTTGYEQYF	TGTGCCAGCAGTTTACGACAGGGGACAACTGGCTACGAGCAGTACTTC
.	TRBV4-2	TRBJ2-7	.	CASSPGRDLYEQYF	TGTGCCAGCAGCCCCGGGCGCGACTTGTACGAGCAGTACTTC
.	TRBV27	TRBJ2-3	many	CASSLRAGFADTQYF	TGTGCCAGCAGTTTAAGGGCGGGGTTCGCAGATACGCAGTATTTT
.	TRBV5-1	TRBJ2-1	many	CASSPLANAGNEQFF	TGCGCCAGCAGCCCCCTAGCTAATGCGGGGAATGAGCAGTTCTTC
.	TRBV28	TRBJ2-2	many	CASEDSYQTGELFF	TGTGCCAGTGAGGACAGTTACCAAACCGGGGAGCTGTTTTTT
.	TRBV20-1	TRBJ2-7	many	CSGSASRGIYYEQYF	TGCAGTGGTTCAGCCTCCCGCGGGATCTACTACGAGCAGTACTTC
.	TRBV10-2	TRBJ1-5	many	CASSEAGGDISNQPQHF	TGCGCCAGCAGTGAGGCGGGAGGAGATATAAGCAATCAGCCCCAGCATTTT
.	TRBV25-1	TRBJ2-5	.	CASDSGWAGQETQYF	TGTGCCAGTGATTCGGGGTGGGCCGGACAAGAGACCCAGTACTTC
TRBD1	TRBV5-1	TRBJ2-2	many	CASSLDRQGAGELFF	TGCGCCAGCAGCTTGGACCGACAGGGGGCCGGGGAGCTGTTTTTT
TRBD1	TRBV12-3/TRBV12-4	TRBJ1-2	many	CASSQLRDRDGYTF	TGTGCCAGCAGTCAACTGCGGGACAGGGATGGCTACACCTTC
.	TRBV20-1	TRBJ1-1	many	CSASSGNTEAFF	TGCAGTGCTAGCTCAGGGAACACTGAAGCTTTCTTT
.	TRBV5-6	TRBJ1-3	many	CASSLDYSGNTIYF	TGTGCCAGCAGCTTGGACTACTCTGGAAACACCATATATTTT
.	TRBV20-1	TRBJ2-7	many	CSAEDINSYEQYF	TGCAGTGCGGAAGACATAAACTCCTACGAGCAGTACTTC
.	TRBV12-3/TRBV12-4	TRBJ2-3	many	CASSFTGGTDTQYF	TGTGCCAGCAGTTTTACGGGGGGCACAGATACGCAGTATTTT
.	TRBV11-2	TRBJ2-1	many	CASSPRGGSSYNEQFF	TGTGCCAGCTCCCCCAGGGGCGGTAGCTCCTACAATGAGCAGTTCTTC
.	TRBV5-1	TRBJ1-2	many	CASSSGGGLSGYTF	TGCGCCAGCAGCTCGGGGGGGGGACTAAGTGGCTACACCTTC
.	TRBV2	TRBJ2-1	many	CASSGTALNEQFF	TGTGCCAGCAGCGGGACGGCTTTGAATGAGCAGTTCTTC
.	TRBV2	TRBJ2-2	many	CASNGRGITSNTGELFF	TGTGCCAGCAACGGGCGAGGGATAACCTCGAACACCGGGGAGCTGTTTTTT
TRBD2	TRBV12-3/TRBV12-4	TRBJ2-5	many	CASSSSGGARETQYF	TGTGCCAGCAGTTCTAGCGGGGGGGCCCGGGAGACCCAGTACTTC
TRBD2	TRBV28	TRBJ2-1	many	CASGRLAGGNNEQFF	TGTGCCAGCGGGAGACTAGCGGGGGGGAACAATGAGCAGTTCTTC
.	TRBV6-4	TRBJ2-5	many	CASSDSRRCAQETQYF	TGTGCCAGCAGTGACTCGAGGAGGTGCGCTCAAGAGACCCAGTACTTC
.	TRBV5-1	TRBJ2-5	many	CASSGGGLHGETQYF	TGCGCCAGCAGCGGGGGGGGCCTTCATGGAGAGACCCAGTACTTC
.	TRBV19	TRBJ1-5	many	CASVAGNQPQHF	TGTGCCAGCGTCGCGGGGAATCAGCCCCAGCATTTT
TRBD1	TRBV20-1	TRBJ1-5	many	CSAPLPGQNQPQHF	TGCAGTGCGCCTTTGCCGGGACAGAATCAGCCCCAGCATTTT
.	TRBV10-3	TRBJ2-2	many	CAITPDRPGELFF	TGTGCCATCACCCCGGATCGGCCCGGGGAGCTGTTTTTT
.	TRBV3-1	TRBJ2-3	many	CASMIGGRTDTQYF	TGTGCCAGCATGATCGGGGGTCGGACAGATACGCAGTATTTT
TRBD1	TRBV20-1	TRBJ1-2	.	CSAQTGDYGYTF	TGCAGTGCCCAAACAGGGGACTATGGCTACACCTTC
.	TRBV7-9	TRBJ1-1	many	CASSLTGTLTEAFF	TGTGCCAGCAGCTTAACCGGGACCCTCACTGAAGCTTTCTTT
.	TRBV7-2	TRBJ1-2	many	CASSLSTYGYTF	TGTGCCAGCAGCTTATCCACCTATGGCTACACCTTC
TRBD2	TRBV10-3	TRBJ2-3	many	CAISEYLAGVTDTQYF	TGTGCCATCAGTGAATACCTAGCGGGGGTAACAGATACGCAGTATTTT
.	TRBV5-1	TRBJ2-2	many	CASSWDVNTGELFF	TGCGCCAGCAGCTGGGACGTGAACACCGGGGAGCTGTTTTTT
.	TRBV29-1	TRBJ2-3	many	CSAVRNTQYF	TGCAGCGCTGTCCGTAATACGCAGTATTTT
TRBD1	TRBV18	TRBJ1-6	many	CASYSTGNSPLHF	TGTGCCAGCTACTCGACAGGGAACTCACCCCTCCACTTT
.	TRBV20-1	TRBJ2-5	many	CSALTGWGKETQYF	TGCAGTGCGTTAACAGGATGGGGTAAAGAGACCCAGTACTTC
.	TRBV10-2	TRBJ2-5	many	CASSESGRQETQYF	TGCGCCAGCAGTGAGTCGGGAAGGCAGGAGACCCAGTACTTC
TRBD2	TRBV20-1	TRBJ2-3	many	CSALAGGHITDTQYF	TGCAGTGCTTTAGCGGGGGGCCACATCACAGATACGCAGTATTTT
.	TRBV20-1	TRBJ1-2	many	CSASREGAVYTF	TGCAGTGCTAGTCGGGAGGGCGCTGTCTACACCTTC